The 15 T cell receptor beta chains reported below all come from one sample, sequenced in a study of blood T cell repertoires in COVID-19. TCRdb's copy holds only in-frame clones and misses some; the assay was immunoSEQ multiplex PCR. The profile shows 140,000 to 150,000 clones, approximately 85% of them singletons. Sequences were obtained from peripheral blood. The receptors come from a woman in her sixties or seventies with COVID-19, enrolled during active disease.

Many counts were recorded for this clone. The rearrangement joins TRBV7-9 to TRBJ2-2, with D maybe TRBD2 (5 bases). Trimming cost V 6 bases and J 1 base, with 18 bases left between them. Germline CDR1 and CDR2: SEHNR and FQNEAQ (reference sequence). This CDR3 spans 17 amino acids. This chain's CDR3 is CASRGSGNLGNTGELFF. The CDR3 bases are TGTGCCAGCAGGGGTTCGGGGAACCTCGGGAACACCGGGGAGCTGTTTTTT.

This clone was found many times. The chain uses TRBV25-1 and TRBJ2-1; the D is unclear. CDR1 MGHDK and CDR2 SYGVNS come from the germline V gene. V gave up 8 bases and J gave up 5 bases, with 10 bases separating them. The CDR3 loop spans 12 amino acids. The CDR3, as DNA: TGTGCCAGCCGCGGAGAGAACAATGAGCAGTTCTTC. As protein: CASRGENNEQFF.

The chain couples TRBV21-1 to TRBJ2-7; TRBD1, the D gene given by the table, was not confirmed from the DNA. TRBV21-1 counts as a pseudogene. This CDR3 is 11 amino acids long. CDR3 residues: CVRGTGYEQYF. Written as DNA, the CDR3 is TGTGTAAGGGGAACAGGCTACGAGCAGTACTTC.

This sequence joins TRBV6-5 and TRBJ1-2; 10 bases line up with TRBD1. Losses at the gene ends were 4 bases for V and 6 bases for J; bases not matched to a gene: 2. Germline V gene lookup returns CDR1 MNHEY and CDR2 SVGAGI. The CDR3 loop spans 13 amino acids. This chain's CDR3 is CASSLDRGHGYTF. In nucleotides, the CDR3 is TGTGCCAGCAGTTTAGACAGGGGGCATGGCTACACCTTC.

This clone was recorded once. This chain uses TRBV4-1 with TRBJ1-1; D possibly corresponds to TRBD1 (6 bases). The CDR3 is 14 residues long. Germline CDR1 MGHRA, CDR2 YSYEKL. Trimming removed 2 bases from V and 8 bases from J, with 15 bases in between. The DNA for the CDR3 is TGCGCCAGCAGCCAACCGACAGGTTGGAGAGAAGCTTTCTTT. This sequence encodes CASSQPTGWREAFF.

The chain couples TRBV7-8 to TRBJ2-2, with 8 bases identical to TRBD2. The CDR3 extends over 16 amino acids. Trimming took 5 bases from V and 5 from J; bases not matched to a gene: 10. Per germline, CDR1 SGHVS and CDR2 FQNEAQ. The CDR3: CASSPGVAGSTGELFF. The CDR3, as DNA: TGTGCCAGCAGCCCCGGGGTAGCGGGGAGTACCGGGGAGCTGTTTTTT.

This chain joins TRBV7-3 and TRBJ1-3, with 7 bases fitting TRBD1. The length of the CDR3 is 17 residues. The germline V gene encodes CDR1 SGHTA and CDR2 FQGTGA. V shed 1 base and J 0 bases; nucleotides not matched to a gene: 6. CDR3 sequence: CASSLRDRSLSGNTIYF. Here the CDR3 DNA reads TGTGCCAGCAGCTTAAGGGACAGAAGCCTCTCTGGAAACACCATATATTTT. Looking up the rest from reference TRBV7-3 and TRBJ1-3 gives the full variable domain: GAGVSQTPSNKVTEKGKYVELRCDPISGHTALYWYRQSLGQGPEFLIYFQGTGAADDSGLPNDRFFAVRPEGSVSTLKIQRTERGDSAVYLCASSLRDRSLSGNTIYFGEGSWLTVV.

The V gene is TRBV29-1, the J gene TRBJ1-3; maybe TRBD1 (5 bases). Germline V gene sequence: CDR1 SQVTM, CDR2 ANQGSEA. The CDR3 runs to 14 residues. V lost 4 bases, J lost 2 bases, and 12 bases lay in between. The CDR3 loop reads CSVAGVPTGNTIYF. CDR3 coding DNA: TGCAGCGTTGCGGGGGTCCCAACTGGAAACACCATATATTTT.

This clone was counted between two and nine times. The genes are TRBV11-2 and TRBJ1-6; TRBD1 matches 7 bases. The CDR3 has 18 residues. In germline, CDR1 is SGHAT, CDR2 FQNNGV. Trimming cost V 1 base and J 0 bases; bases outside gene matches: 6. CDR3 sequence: CASSLGGTVSSYNSPLHF. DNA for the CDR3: TGTGCCAGCAGCTTAGGGGGGACAGTTAGCTCCTATAATTCACCCCTCCACTTT. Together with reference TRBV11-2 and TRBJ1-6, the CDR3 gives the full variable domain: EAGVAQSPRYKIIEKRQSVAFWCNPISGHATLYWYQQILGQGPKLLIQFQNNGVVDDSQLPKDRFSAERLKGVDSTLKIQPAKLEDSAVYLCASSLGGTVSSYNSPLHFGNGTRLTVT.

CDR3 DNA: TGTGCCAGCAGGGGCTTCTCATACAATGAGCAGTTCTTC. Residues: CASRGFSYNEQFF. The rearrangement joins TRBV6-5 to TRBJ2-1, with D hard to call. The CDR3 sequence is 13 residues long. Trimming shortened V by 6 bases and J by 4 bases, and 10 bases separated the two germline ends. Germline V gene lookup returns CDR1 MNHEY and CDR2 SVGAGI.

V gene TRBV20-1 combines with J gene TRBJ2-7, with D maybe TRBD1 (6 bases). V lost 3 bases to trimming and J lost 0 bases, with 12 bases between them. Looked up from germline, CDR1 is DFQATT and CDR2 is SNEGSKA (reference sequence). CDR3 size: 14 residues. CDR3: CSASNRQASYEQYF. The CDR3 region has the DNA TGCAGTGCTAGTAACCGACAGGCCTCCTACGAGCAGTACTTC.

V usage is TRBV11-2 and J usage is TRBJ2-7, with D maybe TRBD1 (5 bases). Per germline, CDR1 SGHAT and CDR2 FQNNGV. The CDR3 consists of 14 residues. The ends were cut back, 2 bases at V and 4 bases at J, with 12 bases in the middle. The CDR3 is CASSLQGTSYEQYF. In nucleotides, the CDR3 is TGTGCCAGCAGCTTACAGGGTACTTCTTACGAGCAGTACTTC.

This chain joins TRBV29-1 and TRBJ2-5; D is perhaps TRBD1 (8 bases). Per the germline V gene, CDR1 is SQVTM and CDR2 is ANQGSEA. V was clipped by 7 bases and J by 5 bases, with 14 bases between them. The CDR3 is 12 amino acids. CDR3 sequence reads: CSALQGGETQYF. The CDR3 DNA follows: TGCAGCGCATTACAGGGGGGGGAGACCCAGTACTTC.

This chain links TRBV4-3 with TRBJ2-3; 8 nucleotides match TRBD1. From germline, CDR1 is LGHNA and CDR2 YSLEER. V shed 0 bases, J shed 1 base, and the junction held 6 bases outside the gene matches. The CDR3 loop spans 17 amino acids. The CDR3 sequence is CASSQDRRDRRTDTQYF. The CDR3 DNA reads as TGCGCCAGCAGCCAAGATCGACGGGACAGGCGCACAGATACGCAGTATTTT.

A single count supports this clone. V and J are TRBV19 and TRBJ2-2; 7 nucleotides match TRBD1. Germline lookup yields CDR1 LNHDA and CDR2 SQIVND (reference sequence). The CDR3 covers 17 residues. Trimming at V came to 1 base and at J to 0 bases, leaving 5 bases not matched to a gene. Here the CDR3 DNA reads TGTGCCAGTAGTATAGGCTCCGGGACAGCGAACACCGGGGAGCTGTTTTTT. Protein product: CASSIGSGTANTGELFF.